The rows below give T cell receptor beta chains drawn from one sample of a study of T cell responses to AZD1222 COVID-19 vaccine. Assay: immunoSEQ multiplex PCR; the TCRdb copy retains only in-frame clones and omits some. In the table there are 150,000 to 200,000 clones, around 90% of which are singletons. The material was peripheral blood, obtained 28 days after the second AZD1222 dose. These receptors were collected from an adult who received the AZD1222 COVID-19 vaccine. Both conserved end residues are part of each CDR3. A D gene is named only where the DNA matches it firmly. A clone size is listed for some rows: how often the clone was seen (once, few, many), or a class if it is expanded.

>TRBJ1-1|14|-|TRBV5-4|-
CASSLGAGETEAFF
TGTGCCAGCAGCTTGGGAGCAGGGGAAACTGAAGCTTTCTTT
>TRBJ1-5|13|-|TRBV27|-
CASSLLWDQPQHF
TGTGCCAGCAGTTTATTATGGGATCAGCCCCAGCATTTT
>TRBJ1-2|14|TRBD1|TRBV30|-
CAWSVIGTGAGYTF
TGTGCCTGGAGTGTAATAGGGACAGGGGCTGGCTACACCTTC
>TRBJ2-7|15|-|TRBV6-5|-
CASRISGTPTYEQYF
TGTGCCAGCAGAATTTCCGGGACTCCAACCTACGAGCAGTACTTC
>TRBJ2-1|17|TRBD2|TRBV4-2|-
CASSQVHGTSSYNEQFF
TGTGCCAGCAGCCAAGTCCACGGGACTAGCTCCTACAATGAGCAGTTCTTC
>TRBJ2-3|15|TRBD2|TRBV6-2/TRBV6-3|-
CASSYGTSGTDTQYF
TGTGCCAGCAGTTACGGGACTAGCGGCACAGATACGCAGTATTTT
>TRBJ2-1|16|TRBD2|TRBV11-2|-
CASSLDLAGGRNEQFF
TGTGCCAGCAGCTTAGATCTCGCGGGGGGGAGAAATGAGCAGTTCTTC
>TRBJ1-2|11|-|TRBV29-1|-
CSVEGGHGYTF
TGCAGCGTTGAAGGCGGGCATGGCTACACCTTC
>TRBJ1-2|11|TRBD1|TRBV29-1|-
CSAWDSYGYTF
TGCAGCGCTTGGGACAGCTATGGCTACACCTTC
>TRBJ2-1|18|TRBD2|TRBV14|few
CASSLITGLAGIFPEQFF
TGTGCCAGCAGTCTCATAACGGGACTAGCGGGGATCTTCCCTGAGCAGTTCTTC
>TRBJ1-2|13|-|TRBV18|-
CASSPNADYGYTF
TGTGCCAGCTCACCAAATGCGGACTATGGCTACACCTTC
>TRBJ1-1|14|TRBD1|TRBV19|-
CASRPRGLGTEAFF
TGTGCCAGTAGGCCGAGGGGGCTAGGCACTGAAGCTTTCTTT
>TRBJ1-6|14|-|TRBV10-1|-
CASSEGQYNSPLHF
TGCGCCAGCAGTGAGGGACAGTATAATTCACCCCTCCACTTT
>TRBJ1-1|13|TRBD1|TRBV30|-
CAWGTGTNTEAFF
TGTGCCTGGGGGACAGGGACGAACACTGAAGCTTTCTTT
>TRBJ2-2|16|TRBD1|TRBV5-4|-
CASSFGQGALVGELFF
TGTGCCAGCAGCTTCGGTCAGGGGGCGCTTGTAGGGGAGCTGTTTTTT
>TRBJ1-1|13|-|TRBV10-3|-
CAISDLGNTEAFF
TGTGCCATCAGTGACCTAGGGAACACTGAAGCTTTCTTT
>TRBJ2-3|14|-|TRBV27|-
CASSKERVTDTQYF
TGTGCCAGCAGTAAGGAAAGGGTCACAGATACGCAGTATTTT
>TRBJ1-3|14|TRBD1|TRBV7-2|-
CASSYRGSGNTIYF
TGTGCCAGCAGCTACAGGGGGTCCGGAAACACCATATATTTT
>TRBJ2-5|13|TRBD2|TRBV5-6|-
CASSLRTRGAQYF
TGTGCCAGCAGCCTCAGGACTAGGGGAGCCCAGTACTTC
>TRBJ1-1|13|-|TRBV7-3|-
CASSLTTWGEAFF
TGTGCCAGCAGCTTAACGACGTGGGGTGAAGCTTTCTTT
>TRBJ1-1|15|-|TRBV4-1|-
CASSLAGGIGGEAFF
TGCGCCAGCAGCCTTGCTGGGGGGATTGGGGGTGAGGCTTTCTTT
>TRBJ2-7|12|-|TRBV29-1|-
CSVEGTGYEQYF
TGCAGCGTTGAAGGAACAGGGTACGAGCAGTACTTC
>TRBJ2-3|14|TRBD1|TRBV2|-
CASSGGQGTDTQYF
TGTGCCAGCAGTGGGGGACAGGGCACAGATACGCAGTATTTT
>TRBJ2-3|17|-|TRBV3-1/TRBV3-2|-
CASSQPRLGGGTDTQYF
TGTGCCAGCAGCCAACCACGGCTGGGGGGCGGGACAGATACGCAGTATTTT
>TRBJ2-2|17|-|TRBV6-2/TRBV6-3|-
CASSLPQGPLDTGELFF
TGTGCCAGCAGCCTCCCACAGGGACCTTTAGATACCGGGGAGCTGTTTTTT
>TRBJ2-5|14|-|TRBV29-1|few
CSVAYGGPWETQYF
TGCAGCGTTGCCTACGGTGGACCGTGGGAGACCCAGTACTTC
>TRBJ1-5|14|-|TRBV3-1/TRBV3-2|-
CASSQTPTNQPQHF
TGTGCCAGCAGCCAAACTCCAACTAATCAGCCCCAGCATTTT
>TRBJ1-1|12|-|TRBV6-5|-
CASTDRNTEAFF
TGTGCCAGTACTGACAGGAACACTGAAGCTTTCTTT
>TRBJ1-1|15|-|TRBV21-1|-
CASSKVGGQNTEAFF
TGTGCCAGCAGCAAAGTGGGGGGGCAGAACACTGAAGCTTTCTTT
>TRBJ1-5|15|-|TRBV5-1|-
CASSLGDYSNQPQHF
TGCGCCAGCAGCCTGGGGGATTATAGCAATCAGCCCCAGCATTTT
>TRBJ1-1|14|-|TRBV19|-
CASSIGQLNTEAFF
TGTGCCAGTAGTATTGGACAGCTCAACACTGAAGCTTTCTTT
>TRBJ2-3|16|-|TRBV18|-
CASSPGTGRGTDTQYF
TGTGCCAGCTCACCAGGAACAGGGAGGGGCACAGATACGCAGTATTTT
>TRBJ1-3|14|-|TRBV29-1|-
CSAGAAVGGNTIYF
TGCAGCGCCGGGGCGGCGGTAGGTGGAAACACCATATATTTT
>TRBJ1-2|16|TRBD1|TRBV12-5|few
CASGRSGTGGSYGYTF
TGTGCTAGTGGGCGCTCCGGGACAGGGGGGAGCTATGGCTACACCTTC
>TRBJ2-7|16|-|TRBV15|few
CATSRGIVTVSYEQYF
TGTGCCACCAGCAGAGGTATAGTCACGGTCTCCTACGAGCAGTACTTC
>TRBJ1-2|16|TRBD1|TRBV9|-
CASSVERQGSDYGYTF
TGTGCCAGCAGCGTAGAACGACAGGGATCTGACTATGGCTACACCTTC
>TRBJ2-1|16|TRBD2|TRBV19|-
CASSTARGGSYNEQFF
TGTGCCAGTAGTACTGCTCGCGGGGGGTCCTACAATGAGCAGTTCTTC
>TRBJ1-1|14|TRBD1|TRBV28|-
CASRGQGSGTEAFF
TGTGCCAGCAGGGGACAGGGTTCAGGCACTGAAGCTTTCTTT
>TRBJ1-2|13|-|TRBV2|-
CASSESLTYGYTF
TGTGCCAGCAGTGAAAGTCTTACCTATGGCTACACCTTC
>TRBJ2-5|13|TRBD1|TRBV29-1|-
CSVETGGQETQYF
TGCAGCGTTGAAACAGGGGGCCAAGAGACCCAGTACTTC
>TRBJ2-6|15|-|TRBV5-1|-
CASSSVSSGANVLTF
TGCGCCAGCAGCTCGGTGAGCTCTGGGGCCAACGTCCTGACTTTC
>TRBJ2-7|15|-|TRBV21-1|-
CASSPMAVSSYEQYF
TGTGCCAGCAGCCCAATGGCTGTAAGCTCCTACGAGCAGTACTTC